These T cell receptor beta chains were read from a single sample in a study of vaccination effects on CD4 cells after COVID-19. Data came from immunoSEQ multiplex PCR; TCRdb stores just in-frame clones and leaves some out. Of 74,000 or so clones in the sample, 80% were seen once. No antigens are known for them. This specimen was CD4+ T cells from PBMCs cultured with SARS-CoV-2 spike peptides, taken before COVID-19 vaccination. The receptors stem from a human donor who received a COVID-19 vaccine. The CDR3 runs from the conserved cysteine through the conserved F or W. D genes are given only for firm matches. A clone size is listed for some rows: how often the clone was seen (once, few, many), or a class if it is expanded.

J gene | D gene | V gene | clone size | CDR3 DNA | CDR3 protein
TRBJ1-5 | TRBD1 | TRBV7-2 | . | TGTGCCAGCAGCGAGACAGGGATTCAGCCCCAGCATTTT | CASSETGIQPQHF
TRBJ2-5 | TRBD2 | TRBV5-5 | few | TGTGCCACCAGGACTAGCGGGGGGCCGGGGGAGACCCAGTACTTC | CATRTSGGPGETQYF
TRBJ1-6 | . | TRBV9 | few | TGTGCCAGCAGCGCCTGGGGACGGAGAAAGCCCCTCCACTTT | CASSAWGRRKPLHF
TRBJ1-1 | . | TRBV7-2 | . | TGTGCCAGCAGCTTACCGCCGTACACTGAAGCTTTCTTT | CASSLPPYTEAFF
TRBJ1-2 | TRBD1 | TRBV3-1/TRBV3-2 | . | TGTGCCAGCAGCCCCCGACAGGGAAGTTTTGGCTACACCTTC | CASSPRQGSFGYTF
TRBJ2-1 | TRBD2 | TRBV7-3 | . | TGTGCCAGCAGCCAGCGGCGGGGGGGCAGTAATGAGCAGTTCTTC | CASSQRRGGSNEQFF
TRBJ1-5 | . | TRBV9 | . | TGTGCCAGCAGCGTGGACGTAAATCAGCCCCAGCATTTT | CASSVDVNQPQHF
TRBJ2-4 | . | TRBV7-9 | . | TGTGCCAGCAGCGATCCAGGAAAGGCCAAAAACATTCAGTACTTC | CASSDPGKAKNIQYF
TRBJ2-6 | TRBD1 | TRBV6-5 | . | TGTGCCAGCAGTACAGGGGGCACTGGGGCCAACGTCCTGACTTTC | CASSTGGTGANVLTF
TRBJ2-5 | . | TRBV4-3 | . | TGCGCCAGCAGCCAAGATAAATCAGGGGCAGAGACCCAGTACTTC | CASSQDKSGAETQYF
TRBJ2-6 | . | TRBV6-4 | . | TGTGCCAGCAGTTCCGGGACGCCGTACTCTGGGGCCAACGTCCTGACTTTC | CASSSGTPYSGANVLTF
TRBJ2-5 | . | TRBV28 | . | TGTGCCAGCAGGCCCGCAGGGCGGGAGACCCAGTACTTC | CASRPAGRETQYF
TRBJ2-3 | TRBD2 | TRBV7-2 | . | TGTGCCAGCAGCTTAGCGATGGGGACTAAAAGGGATACGCAGTATTTT | CASSLAMGTKRDTQYF
TRBJ2-3 | . | TRBV27 | . | TGTGCCAGCAGTTTATCGTCTCTGAGCACAGATACGCAGTATTTT | CASSLSSLSTDTQYF
TRBJ1-1 | . | TRBV27 | . | TGTGCCAGCAGTTTCCGGGTCTCTGAAGCTTTCTTT | CASSFRVSEAFF
TRBJ1-2 | TRBD1 | TRBV5-1 | . | TGCGCCAGCAGCTACGACAGGGGAGGCTACACCTTC | CASSYDRGGYTF
TRBJ1-2 | . | TRBV28 | . | TGTGCCAGCAGTCCCCAGGTACGCTCCGGCTACACCTTC | CASSPQVRSGYTF
TRBJ1-1 | . | TRBV19 | . | TGTGCCAGTAGTAGTCTATCGGGGAGGACTGAAGCTTTCTTT | CASSSLSGRTEAFF
TRBJ1-2 | . | TRBV2 | . | TGTGCCAGCAGTGAACAGGGAGACTATGGCTACACCTTC | CASSEQGDYGYTF
TRBJ2-4 | TRBD1 | TRBV5-5 | . | TGTGCCAGCAGCACGGGACAGGGGCAAAACATTCAGTACTTC | CASSTGQGQNIQYF
TRBJ2-3 | . | TRBV7-2 | . | TGTGCCAGCAGCTTAGACGCTGCGGCAGGGGTAGATACGCAGTATTTT | CASSLDAAAGVDTQYF
TRBJ2-2 | . | TRBV7-2 | . | TGTGCCAGCAGCTTAGCTGGGGCGGAATCCGGGGAGCTGTTTTTT | CASSLAGAESGELFF
TRBJ1-4 | TRBD1 | TRBV5-6 | . | TGTGCCAGCAGCTCCGGGCAGGGGGCAGGAAAACTGTTTTTT | CASSSGQGAGKLFF
TRBJ2-3 | . | TRBV24-1 | . | TGTGCCACCAGTGGTCGGAACACGCTCACAGATACGCAGTATTTT | CATSGRNTLTDTQYF
TRBJ1-4 | . | TRBV19 | . | TGTGCCAGTAGTACTATTAAGGCAACTAATGAAAAACTGTTTTTT | CASSTIKATNEKLFF
TRBJ1-1 | . | TRBV19 | . | TGTGCCAGTAGTCCCTCGTCGGCGGGGGGTACTGAAGCTTTCTTT | CASSPSSAGGTEAFF
TRBJ2-3 | TRBD1 | TRBV24-1 | . | TGTGCCACCAGTGACAGGGACAGGGGAGATACGCAGTATTTT | CATSDRDRGDTQYF
TRBJ1-2 | TRBD1 | TRBV7-2 | . | TGTGCCAGCAGCTTAGATAGCGGGACAGCGACCTATGGCTACACCTTC | CASSLDSGTATYGYTF
TRBJ1-6 | . | TRBV19 | few | TGTGCCAGTAGTAAGACTCAAGGCTCCTATAATTCACCCCTCCACTTT | CASSKTQGSYNSPLHF